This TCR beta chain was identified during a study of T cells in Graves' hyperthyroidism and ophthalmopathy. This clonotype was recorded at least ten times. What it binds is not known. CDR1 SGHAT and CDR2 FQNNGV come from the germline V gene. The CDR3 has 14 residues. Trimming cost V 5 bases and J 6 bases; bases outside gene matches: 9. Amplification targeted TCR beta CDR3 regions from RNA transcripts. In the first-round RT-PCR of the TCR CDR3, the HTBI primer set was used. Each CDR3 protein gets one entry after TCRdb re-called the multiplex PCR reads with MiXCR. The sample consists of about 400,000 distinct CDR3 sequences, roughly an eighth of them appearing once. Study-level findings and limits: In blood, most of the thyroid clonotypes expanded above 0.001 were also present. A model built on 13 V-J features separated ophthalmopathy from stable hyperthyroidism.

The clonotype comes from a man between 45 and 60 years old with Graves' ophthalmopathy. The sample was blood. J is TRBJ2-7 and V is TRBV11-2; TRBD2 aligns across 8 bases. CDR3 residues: CASSAAGGAAEQYF. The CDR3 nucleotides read TGTGCCAGCAGCGCCGCGGGGGGCGCGGCCGAGCAGTACTTC.